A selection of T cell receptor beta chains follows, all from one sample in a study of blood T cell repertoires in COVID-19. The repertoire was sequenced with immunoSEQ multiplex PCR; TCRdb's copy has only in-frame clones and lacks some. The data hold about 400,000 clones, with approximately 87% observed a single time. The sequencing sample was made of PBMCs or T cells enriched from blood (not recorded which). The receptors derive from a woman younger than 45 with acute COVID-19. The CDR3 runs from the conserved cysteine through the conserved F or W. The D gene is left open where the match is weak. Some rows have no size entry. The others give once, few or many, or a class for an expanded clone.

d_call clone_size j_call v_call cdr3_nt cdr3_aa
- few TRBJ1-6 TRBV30 TGTGCCTGGAGTGATCGGGCAGGGTATAATTCACCCCTCCACTTT CAWSDRAGYNSPLHF
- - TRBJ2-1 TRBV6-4 TGTGCCAGCACCGAGATAGGGGGGGCCGGCGATGAGCAGTTCTTC CASTEIGGAGDEQFF
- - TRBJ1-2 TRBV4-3 TGCGCCAGCAGCCAAGAATCAGGGCAAAACTATGGCTACACCTTC CASSQESGQNYGYTF
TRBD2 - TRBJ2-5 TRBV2 TGTGCCAGCAGGGGGGAGGGAGAGACCCAGTACTTC CASRGEGETQYF
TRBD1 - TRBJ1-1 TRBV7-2 TGTGCCAGCAGCTTAGGACCAAAACAGGGGGACACTGAAGCTTTCTTT CASSLGPKQGDTEAFF
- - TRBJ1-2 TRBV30 TGTGCCTGGACCAGGACAGACACTAACTATGGCTACACCTTC CAWTRTDTNYGYTF
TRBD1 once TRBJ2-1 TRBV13 TGTGCCACCGAAGCCCCGAGACAGGGTAGCAATGAGCAGTTCTTC CATEAPRQGSNEQFF
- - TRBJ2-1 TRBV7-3 TGTGCCAGCAGCTTAGAAGGGACTTACGATGAGCAGTTCTTC CASSLEGTYDEQFF
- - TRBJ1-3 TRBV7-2 TGTGCCAGCAGCTCAGCAGGGAGCTCTGGAAACACCATATATTTT CASSSAGSSGNTIYF
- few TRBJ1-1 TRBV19 TGTGCCAGTAGTATCAGAGGGAACACTGAAGCTTTCTTT CASSIRGNTEAFF
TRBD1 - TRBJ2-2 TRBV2 TGTGCCAGCAGGCAAACAGGGGGCGGCGAGCTGTTTTTT CASRQTGGGELFF
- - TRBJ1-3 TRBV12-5 TGTGCTAGTGGCTCTAGCTCTGGAAACACCATATATTTT CASGSSSGNTIYF
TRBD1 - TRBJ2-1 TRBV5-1 TGCGCCAGCAGCTTGACAGGGGGTAGTTCCTACAATGAGCAGTTCTTC CASSLTGGSSYNEQFF
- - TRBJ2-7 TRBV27 TGTGCCAGCAGTTACTACAGGCTTAGCTCCTACGAGCAGTACTTC CASSYYRLSSYEQYF
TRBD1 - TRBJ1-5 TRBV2 TGTGCCAGCAGTGGACAGGGGGTCCCCAGTCAGCCCCAGCATTTT CASSGQGVPSQPQHF
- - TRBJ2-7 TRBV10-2 TGCGCCAGCTCAATGACAAGCTACGAGCAGTACTTC CASSMTSYEQYF
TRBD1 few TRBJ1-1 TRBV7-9 TGTGCCAGCAGCCGGACAGGGAACACTGAAGCTTTCTTT CASSRTGNTEAFF
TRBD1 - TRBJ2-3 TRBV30 TGTGCCTGGAGTGTAAAAGTTGGGACAGGGTACACAGATACGCAGTATTTT CAWSVKVGTGYTDTQYF
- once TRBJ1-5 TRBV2 TGTGCCAGCAGCAGAGGACTTTTTACGCCCCAGCATTTT CASSRGLFTPQHF
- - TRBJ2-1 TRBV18 TGTGCCAGCTCACCCCTGGTGGCGGGGGCGGGATACAATGAGCAGTTCTTC CASSPLVAGAGYNEQFF
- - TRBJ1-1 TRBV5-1 TGCGCCAGCAGTCCTGGGACACCCTCCCTCCTGAACACTGAAGCTTTCTTT CASSPGTPSLLNTEAFF
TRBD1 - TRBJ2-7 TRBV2 TGTGCCAGCAGTGATGAAACAGGGGGTTCCTACGAGCAGTACTTC CASSDETGGSYEQYF
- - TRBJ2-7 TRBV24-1 TGTGCCACCAGTGATGGTAGCATCTACGAGCAGTACTTC CATSDGSIYEQYF
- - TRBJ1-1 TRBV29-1 TGCAGCGTTGGGGGCAGATTGAACACTGAAGCTTTCTTT CSVGGRLNTEAFF
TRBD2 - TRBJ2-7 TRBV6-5 TGTGCCAGCAGCCAGCGGGGGGCAGGGCCCTACGAGCAGTACTTC CASSQRGAGPYEQYF
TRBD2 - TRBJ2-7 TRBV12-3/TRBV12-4 TGTGCCAGCAGCCACAGCGGGGCGCCCGAGCAGTACTTC CASSHSGAPEQYF
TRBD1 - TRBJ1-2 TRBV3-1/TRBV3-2 TGTGCCAGCAGCCAACGGGACAGGGGTGGTAACTATGGCTACACCTTC CASSQRDRGGNYGYTF
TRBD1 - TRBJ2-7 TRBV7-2 TGTGCCAGCAGCTTATTCGGGACAGGGGAACACGAGCAGTACTTC CASSLFGTGEHEQYF
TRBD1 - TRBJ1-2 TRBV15 TGTGCCACCAGCAGGGGAGGGACAGGGAGTGGCTACACCTTC CATSRGGTGSGYTF
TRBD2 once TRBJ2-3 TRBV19 TGTGCCAGTAGTATCTGGACTAGCGGAACAGATACGCAGTATTTT CASSIWTSGTDTQYF
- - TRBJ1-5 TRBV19 TGTGCCAGTAAGACGTCGCACAGGGATACTCAGCCCCAGCATTTT CASKTSHRDTQPQHF
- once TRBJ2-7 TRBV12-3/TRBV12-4 TGTGCCAGCAGCAGGGGAACCTACGAGCAGTACTTC CASSRGTYEQYF
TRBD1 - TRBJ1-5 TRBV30 TGTGCCTGGAGACCACCGGGACAGGGAAGTCAGCCCCAGCATTTT CAWRPPGQGSQPQHF
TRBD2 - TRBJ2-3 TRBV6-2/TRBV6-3 TGTGCCAGCAGTTACCCTCGGGGGGGCCGCGATACGCAGTATTTT CASSYPRGGRDTQYF
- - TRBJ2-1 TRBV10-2 TGCGCCAGCAGTGAGAGGTTAGCTCTGTTGCACAATGAGCAGTTCTTC CASSERLALLHNEQFF
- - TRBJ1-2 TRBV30 TGTGCCTGGACCGCAGAAAACTATGGCTACACCTTC CAWTAENYGYTF
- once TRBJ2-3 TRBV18 TGTGCCAGCTCACCACCGGGGCGAACTAGCACAGATACGCAGTATTTT CASSPPGRTSTDTQYF
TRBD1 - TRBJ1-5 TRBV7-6 TGTGCCAGCAGCCTACAGGGGAATAGCAATCAGCCCCAGCATTTT CASSLQGNSNQPQHF
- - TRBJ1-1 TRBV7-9 TGTGCCAGCAGCTTAGTTTCAGGGCGGACTGAAGCTTTCTTT CASSLVSGRTEAFF